This TCR beta chain was profiled in a study of shared clonotypes between healthy human individuals. This clone was seen only once. The assay was immunoSEQ multiplex PCR, and TCRdb's table has in-frame clones only and misses some. The table includes about 2,100,000 clones, 90% to 95% detected once. V was clipped by 3 bases and J by 1 base, with 9 bases between them. The germline V gene encodes CDR1 KGHSH and CDR2 LQKENI. CDR3 length equals 14 residues. Terminally differentiated effector memory CD45RA+ cells were excluded from the naive CD8 cells, which were CD45RO-negative and positively selected for CCR7.

This TCR derives from a man aged 18 to 30 in good health. Some clones in this sample may be carry-over from other donors' samples. Sequencing used naive CD8+ T cells from PBMCs. This chain joins TRBV18 and TRBJ1-1; unclear D gene. This chain's CDR3 is CASSPLESNTEAFF. The CDR3, as DNA: TGTGCCAGCTCACCCCTTGAGTCGAACACTGAAGCTTTCTTT.